Listed here is a single TCR beta chain. The entry originates in a study of blood T cell repertoires in COVID-19. Turning to the study itself: The United States, Italy and Spain supplied acute and convalescent COVID-19 samples.

V was clipped by 4 bases and J by 4 bases; unmatched bases: 7. This CDR3 region has 16 residues. Germline V CDR1 and CDR2: KGHDR, SFDVKD. Original data processing: Reference gene primers were amplified, and this amplification served to estimate nucleated cell counts. The method was immunoSEQ multiplex PCR; TCRdb's version includes in-frame clones alone and lacks a portion of them. V, J and clone size derive from that table, while D and trimming were established from the DNA sequence. The table shows approximately 61,000 clones, with 86% occurring only once. Sequenced sample: peripheral blood. The chain carries TRBV24-1 and TRBJ2-1, with TRBD2 identical over 9 bases. This TCR was sampled from a human donor in a cohort sampled during active COVID-19. The CDR3: CATSDPAGGVYNEQFF. The CDR3 DNA follows: TGTGCCACCAGTGACCCCGCGGGAGGGGTGTACAATGAGCAGTTCTTC.